What follows describes a single T cell receptor beta chain. Its target is not known. This specimen comes from a study of T-cell memory formation after mild COVID-19. Study in general: The two donors had largely donor-specific TCR clusters. Study-wide findings and caveats: Contracting CD4+ clones sat mainly in CM and EM; CD8+ in EMRA. Clones shrinking from day 15 to 85 showed even CD4/CD8 mixes; later expanders tilted CD4+.

Libraries for TCRalpha and TCRbeta carried sample barcodes and unique molecular identifiers via 5'RACE. In TCRdb, the 5' RACE reads were re-called with MiXCR into one record per CDR3 protein. This table holds hundreds of thousands of distinct CDR3 sequences, roughly a fifth found once. CDR3 length equals 13 residues. V was clipped by 0 bases and J by 4 bases, with 9 bases between them. The germline gives CDR1 GTSNPN, CDR2 SVGIG (reference sequence). The J gene is TRBJ1-2, the V gene TRBV30; D gene uncertain. This TCR was recovered from an adult woman who had mild COVID-19 (a few samples of this study predate the infection). Cell type and time point are not known. Sequenced: PBMCs or a T cell subset sorted from them (not recorded which). CDR3 region: CAWSVSWGYGYTF. The CDR3 DNA reads as TGTGCCTGGAGTGTTTCCTGGGGCTATGGCTACACCTTC.